A single sample is the source of the 20 T cell receptor beta chains below, sequenced in a study of OX40 agonist ivuxolimab in advanced cancers. Some clones are missing from TCRdb's copy, which holds only in-frame ones; the method was immunoSEQ multiplex PCR. This sample has around 70,000 clones, with over 80% found just once. The sequenced sample was CD4+ or CD8+ T cells sorted from blood, obtained in a trial of the OX40 agonist ivuxolimab. These TCRs come from an adult with an advanced solid tumor such as melanoma, head and neck, liver or kidney cancer.

The chain recombines TRBV30 with TRBJ2-2, with 8 bases identical to TRBD1. In germline, CDR1 is GTSNPN, CDR2 SVGIG (reference sequence). CDR3 length equals 16 residues. The ends lost 3 bases at V and 2 bases at J; junction bases unmatched: 8. CDR3 protein: CAWRSGTGPNTGELFF. The CDR3 coding sequence is TGTGCCTGGAGATCGGGGACAGGCCCTAACACCGGGGAGCTGTTTTTT.

Concerning this clone itself: A read error is likely here: a far larger clone is one base away. Other DNA sequences in this specimen translate into the identical CDR3. The chain uses TRBV25-1 and TRBJ1-2; a possible D gene is TRBD1 (5 bases). Germline values: CDR1 MGHDK, CDR2 SYGVNS. The CDR3 loop spans 14 amino acids. The CDR3 DNA reads TGCGCCAGCAGTGAATTGACTCTTTCAGGGAGCTACACCTTC. It specifies CASSELTLSGSYTF.

The CDR3 protein is CASSSTSGTTGELFF. CDR3 nucleotides: TGTGCCAGCAGCTCGACTAGCGGGACGACCGGGGAGCTGTTTTTT. V gene TRBV7-2 combines with J gene TRBJ2-2; 11 nucleotides match TRBD2. CDR3 length: 15 residues. Germline V gene lookup returns CDR1 SGHTA and CDR2 FQGNSA. Trimming removed 4 bases from V and 5 bases from J; junction bases left unmatched: 3.

The CDR3 nucleotides are TGTGCCAGCAGTGAGGACAGGGGGTTCGATACGCAGTATTTT. Encoded protein: CASSEDRGFDTQYF. J is TRBJ2-3 and V is TRBV6-1; 10 bases map to TRBD1. The ends lost 3 bases at V and 6 bases at J; junction bases unmatched: 3. The CDR3 loop spans 14 amino acids. Germline CDR1 is MNHNS and CDR2 is SASEGT.

This clone was seen a handful of times. This rearrangement joins TRBV14 to TRBJ1-2; 8 bases are a match to TRBD1. Germline lookup yields CDR1 SGHDN and CDR2 FVKESK. Trimming at V came to 1 base and at J to 5 bases, leaving 9 bases not matched to a gene. The CDR3 loop spans 16 amino acids. DNA of the CDR3: TGTGCCAGCAGCCAAGTACACGGACAGGGAGGTTATGGCTACACCTTC. Translated: CASSQVHGQGGYGYTF.

V usage is TRBV6-5 and J usage is TRBJ1-4; no clear D. Trimming pared 7 bases from V and 4 bases from J, leaving 16 bases between. The length of the CDR3 is 15 residues. Per the germline V gene, CDR1 is MNHEY and CDR2 is SVGAGI. This CDR3 reads CASNPGVSVNEKLFF. As DNA, the CDR3 is TGTGCCAGCAATCCCGGGGTGTCTGTTAATGAAAAACTGTTTTTT.

This clone was seen more than once but under ten times. The chain joins TRBV30 to TRBJ1-2, with a weak D call TRBD1 (6 bases). This CDR3 spans 15 amino acids. The V end lost 0 bases, the J end lost 4 bases, and 15 bases lay between the germline ends. Germline V gives CDR1 GTSNPN, CDR2 SVGIG (reference sequence). The CDR3 here is CAWSVQSGVGYGYTF. CDR3 nucleotides: TGTGCCTGGAGTGTACAGTCAGGGGTCGGCTATGGCTACACCTTC.

This clone was picked up one time. The chain joins TRBV28 to TRBJ2-7, with unresolved D. V lost 2 bases, J lost 7 bases, and 15 bases lay in between. Germline V gene lookup returns CDR1 MDHEN and CDR2 SYDVKM. The CDR3 has 14 amino acids. The CDR3 DNA reads TGTGCCAGCAGTTTACCCCCCGATGGAAGGGAGCAGTACTTC. Its translation is CASSLPPDGREQYF.

CDR3 sequence (DNA): TGTGCCAGCAGTACCGTTAACACAGCCCCGGGAAAACTGTTTTTT. Translating gives CASSTVNTAPGKLFF. The chain is built from TRBV6-1 and TRBJ1-4; D gene ambiguous. CDR1 MNHNS and CDR2 SASEGT come from the germline V gene. The CDR3 extends over 15 amino acids. Trimming removed 5 bases from V and 10 bases from J, with 20 bases in between.

The chain combines TRBV10-3 with TRBJ2-3; TRBD1 matches 7 bases. The CDR3 covers 15 residues. J was trimmed by 1 base and V by 5 bases; bases with no gene match: 6. The germline V gene has CDR1 ENHRY and CDR2 SYGVKD. CDR3 bases: TGTGCCATCAGTAGACAGGGTTCCGGCACAGATACGCAGTATTTT. It specifies CAISRQGSGTDTQYF.

A few counts support this clone. The V call is TRBV28, the J call TRBJ1-2, with D possibly matching TRBD1 (5 bases). The CDR3 totals 14 residues. The V end lost 3 bases, the J end lost 0 bases, and 8 bases lay between the germline ends. In germline, CDR1 is MDHEN, CDR2 SYDVKM. The DNA of the CDR3 is TGTGCCAGCAGTTTTACAGGTCCTAACTATGGCTACACCTTC. It specifies CASSFTGPNYGYTF.

The gene calls are TRBV5-1 and TRBJ1-2; 8 nucleotides agree with TRBD1. V lost 4 bases and J lost 5; bases outside the gene matches: 7. The CDR3 extends over 14 amino acids. Germline V CDR1 and CDR2: SGHRS, YFSETQ. The CDR3 bases are TGCGCCAGCAGCCGGGACAGGTTGGTGTATGGCTACACCTTC. It is translated as CASSRDRLVYGYTF.

CDR3: CASSPRTGYNEQFF. DNA of the CDR3: TGTGCCAGCAGCCCTCGGACAGGCTACAATGAGCAGTTCTTC. This chain links TRBV7-2 with TRBJ2-1, with 7 bases lining up with TRBD1. The germline gives CDR1 SGHTA, CDR2 FQGNSA. The junction had 4 bases not matched to a gene; V was cut back by 5 bases and J by 3 bases. The CDR3 is 14 amino acids. The full variable domain, its missing parts supplied by reference TRBV7-2 and TRBJ2-1, is GAGVSQSPSNKVTEKGKDVELRCDPISGHTALYWYRQSLGQGLEFLIYFQGNSAPDKSGLPSDRFSAERTGGSVSTLTIQRTQQEDSAVYLCASSPRTGYNEQFFGPGTRLTVL.

The V gene is TRBV4-1, the J gene TRBJ1-1, with D uncertain. There are 16 residues in the CDR3. The V and J ends lost 3 bases and 1 base respectively, with 15 bases between them. Germline V gene data show CDR1 as MGHRA and CDR2 as YSYEKL. Written as DNA, the CDR3 is TGCGCCAGCAGCCATGGCTCCGGGCACAAGAACACTGAAGCTTTCTTT. Translating gives CASSHGSGHKNTEAFF.

The CDR3 region has the DNA TGTGCCAGCAGCTTAGCGCAGAGCGGGAGAGTCCAGTACGAGCAGTACTTC. It translates to CASSLAQSGRVQYEQYF. The chain carries TRBV11-3 and TRBJ2-7; 8 bases are shared with TRBD2. This CDR3 has 17 amino acids. Germline loops: CDR1 SGHNT, CDR2 YENEEA. Trimming took 1 base from V and 4 from J; bases not matched to a gene: 12.

This clone was found a few times. The chain is built from TRBV14 and TRBJ1-4, with D possibly TRBD1 on 5 matching bases. Germline CDR1 is SGHDN and CDR2 is FVKESK. This CDR3 region has 14 residues. The V and J ends lost 1 base and 8 bases respectively, with 11 bases between them. This CDR3 reads CASSQAGTPEKLFF. The DNA for the CDR3 is TGTGCCAGCAGCCAAGCCGGGACCCCCGAAAAACTGTTTTTT.

This sequence joins TRBV29-1 and TRBJ2-3; 7 bases are shared with TRBD2. This CDR3 has 14 residues. Germline CDR1 reads SQVTM; CDR2 reads ANQGSEA. The V and J ends lost 2 bases and 7 bases, in that order; junction bases with no gene match: 9. In DNA form, the CDR3 reads TGCAGCGTTGAAATGGGGGGGAAACCTAATACGCAGTATTTT. Encoded protein: CSVEMGGKPNTQYF.

The CDR3 sequence: CSVGAGVETQYF. Written as DNA, the CDR3 is TGCAGCGTTGGGGCAGGGGTGGAGACCCAGTACTTC. The J gene is TRBJ2-5, the V gene TRBV29-1; a weak D match, TRBD1 (6 bases). Trimming shortened V by 4 bases and J by 5 bases, and 11 bases separated the two germline ends. The CDR3 covers 12 residues. Per the germline V gene, CDR1 is SQVTM and CDR2 is ANQGSEA.

The chain recombines TRBV9 with TRBJ2-1, with 7 bases identical to TRBD1. The CDR3 covers 15 residues. Trimming took 6 bases from V and 2 from J; bases not matched to a gene: 8. Germline V lookup: CDR1 SGDLS, CDR2 YYNGEE. For the CDR3, the DNA is TGTGCCAGCACCAAAGAGGGGGCGGCCTACAATGAGCAGTTCTTC. Its protein is CASTKEGAAYNEQFF.

V is TRBV7-9 and J is TRBJ2-2, with D possibly TRBD1 on 5 matching bases. Germline V gene lookup returns CDR1 SEHNR and CDR2 FQNEAQ (reference sequence). CDR3 length: 17 residues. The V end was cut by 5 bases, the J end by 0 bases, with 16 bases between. CDR3 residues: CASSPWLDSPNTGELFF. The CDR3 DNA reads as TGTGCCAGCAGCCCCTGGCTAGACAGCCCGAACACCGGGGAGCTGTTTTTT.